This TCR beta chain was identified in a study of cytomegalovirus exposure and HLA in healthy donors. Study results and caveats: Excluded: some indistinguishable V segments such as TRBV6-2 and TRBV6-3.

PCR employed 60 Vbeta and 13 Jbeta primers. In the original workflow: As a later analysis found, there were 70 million to 100 million unique TCR beta chains, of which roughly 11 million were shared. Data came from immunoSEQ multiplex PCR; TCRdb stores just in-frame clones and leaves some out. V and J calls plus clone size are reproduced from that table; the DNA served to infer D and trimming. Of 85,000 to 100,000 clones listed, 55% to 75% are singletons. V lost 4 bases to trimming and J lost 5 bases; unmatched junction nucleotides: 5. CDR3 size: 14 residues. CDR1 and CDR2 from the germline V gene are LNHDA and SQIVND (reference sequence). Notes on this clone: Its specificity is unknown.

The rearrangement links TRBV19 to TRBJ2-5; 9 bases fit TRBD1. This TCR derives from a man between 60 and 70 years old in good health and CMV-seronegative. Sequencing was done on a sample of PBMCs. CDR3 amino acids: CASSRDRVGETQYF. The CDR3 coding sequence is TGTGCCAGTAGTAGGGACAGGGTTGGGGAGACCCAGTACTTC.